A single sample is the source of the 21 T cell receptor beta chains below, sequenced in a study of T cells after posttransplantation cyclophosphamide. Libraries were prepared by immunoSEQ multiplex PCR; TCRdb keeps only in-frame clonotypes and omits some of them. The repertoire shows 40,000 to 60,000 clones, none seen only once; the top ten take about 2.2%. What was sequenced was PBMCs. The source is a man aged 35-49 years in good health, CMV-negative, and a related stem cell transplant donor.

The sample holds many counts of this clone. V gene TRBV19 combines with J gene TRBJ1-5, with TRBD1 as a possible D gene (5 bases). The V gene lost 7 bases and the J gene lost 1 base, with 11 bases spanning the gap. CDR1 and CDR2 (germline): LNHDA, SQIVND (reference sequence). This CDR3 is built from 14 residues. CDR3 sequence: CASTVRQSNQPQHF. The CDR3 DNA is TGTGCCAGTACCGTTCGACAGAGCAATCAGCCCCAGCATTTT.

This clone was seen many times. CDR3 in DNA: TGTGCCAGCAGCCCTAGGACAGGTCTGGGAGAGCAGTACTTC. It encodes CASSPRTGLGEQYF. The J gene is TRBJ2-7, the V gene TRBV11-3, with 7 positions matching TRBD1. CDR3 size: 14 residues. Germline V CDR1 and CDR2: SGHNT, YENEEA. V dropped 5 bases and J dropped 7; count of bases not matched to a gene: 11.

The sample holds many counts of this clone. The genes are TRBV11-2 and TRBJ2-3; 9 bases match TRBD2. Germline-derived CDR1 and CDR2 are SGHAT and FQNNGV. The junction had 9 bases not matched to a gene; V was cut back by 5 bases and J by 6 bases. This CDR3 has 15 amino acids. As DNA, the CDR3 is TGTGCCAGCAGCACGCTAGCGGGACCAACCGATACGCAGTATTTT. Amino acids: CASSTLAGPTDTQYF.

This clone was counted at least ten times. The rearrangement joins TRBV9 to TRBJ1-2; 7 nucleotides match TRBD1. The germline V gene encodes CDR1 SGDLS and CDR2 YYNGEE. This CDR3 spans 13 amino acids. The ends lost 4 bases at V and 7 bases at J; junction bases unmatched: 7. The CDR3 spells CASSLQTGSGYTF. DNA of the CDR3: TGTGCCAGCAGCCTACAGACAGGGTCTGGCTACACCTTC. The full variable domain, rest sourced from reference TRBV9 and TRBJ1-2, is DSGVTQTPKHLITATGQRVTLRCSPRSGDLSVYWYQQSLDQGLQFLIQYYNGEERAKGNILERFSAQQFPDLHSELNLSSLELGDSALYFCASSLQTGSGYTFGSGTRLTVV.

This clone has more than one count but fewer than ten. The chain combines TRBV7-9 with TRBJ2-2; D call uncertain. The V and J ends lost 2 bases and 8 bases respectively, with 15 bases between them. There are 15 residues in the CDR3. Germline values: CDR1 SEHNR, CDR2 FQNEAQ (reference sequence). CDR3 region: CASSLLAVKQGELFF. DNA of the CDR3: TGTGCCAGCAGCTTATTAGCCGTGAAGCAGGGGGAGCTGTTTTTT.

This clone has ten or more counts. The chain links TRBV18 to TRBJ1-2; the match to TRBD1 covers 12 bases. Germline CDR1 is KGHSH and CDR2 is LQKENI. Unmatched junction bases numbered 9, after V lost 3 bases and J lost 7 bases. The CDR3 sequence is 16 residues long. The CDR3 loop is CASSPGPGQGAVGYTF. In DNA form, the CDR3 reads TGTGCCAGCTCACCGGGACCGGGACAGGGGGCTGTTGGCTACACCTTC. Drawing the rest from reference TRBV18 and TRBJ1-2, the complete variable domain is NAGVMQNPRHLVRRRGQEARLRCSPMKGHSHVYWYRQLPEEGLKFMVYLQKENIIDESGMPKERFSAEFPKEGPSILRIQQVVRGDSAAYFCASSPGPGQGAVGYTFGSGTRLTVV.

This clone came up many times. The rearrangement links TRBV30 to TRBJ2-7; 7 positions match TRBD1. The CDR3 runs to 16 residues. CDR1 and CDR2 from the germline V gene are GTSNPN and SVGIG (reference sequence). V trimming: 3 bases; J trimming: 0 bases; junction bases outside the gene matches: 11. The CDR3 bases are TGTGCCTGGAGCCAAGCGAGGACAGGCGCCTCCTACGAGCAGTACTTC. It codes for CAWSQARTGASYEQYF. The full variable domain, rest sourced from reference TRBV30 and TRBJ2-7, is SQTIHQWPATLVQPVGSPLSLECTVEGTSNPNLYWYRQAAGRGLQLLFYSVGIGQISSEVPQNLSASRPQDRQFILSSKKLLLSDSGFYLCAWSQARTGASYEQYFGPGTRLTVT.

On this clone: With a much larger clone just one base away, this may be a read error. The CDR3 spells CASSLALGGTYNEQFF. The CDR3 nucleotides are TGTGCCAGCAGCTTAGCGCTAGGCGGAACCTACAATGAGCAGTTCTTC. This rearrangement joins TRBV7-8 to TRBJ2-1; no clear D. Germline CDR1 SGHVS, CDR2 FQNEAQ. The CDR3 has 16 amino acids. Trimming shortened V by 0 bases and J by 2 bases, and 11 bases separated the two germline ends. Together with reference TRBV7-8 and TRBJ2-1, the CDR3 gives the full variable domain: GAGVSQSPRYKVAKRGQDVALRCDPISGHVSLFWYQQALGQGPEFLTYFQNEAQLDKSGLPSDRFFAERPEGSVSTLKIQRTQQEDSAVYLCASSLALGGTYNEQFFGPGTRLTVL.

This clone has ten or more counts. The chain carries TRBV6-5 and TRBJ1-2; D remains ambiguous. With 0 bases removed from V and 2 bases from J, the gap between germline ends came to 13 bases. Germline V CDR1 and CDR2: MNHEY, SVGAGI. The length of the CDR3 is 16 residues. The CDR3 is CASSYSTFPINYGYTF. CDR3 nucleotides: TGTGCCAGCAGTTACTCGACTTTCCCTATCAACTATGGCTACACCTTC.

This clone was seen many times. This rearrangement joins TRBV4-3 to TRBJ1-1, with 7 bases identical to TRBD1. The CDR3 is 16 residues long. Germline CDR1 LGHNA, CDR2 YSLEER. After removal of 2 bases from V and 3 bases from J, the junction contained 9 bases not matched to a gene. CDR3 region: CASSQSLGGADTEAFF. In DNA form, the CDR3 reads TGCGCCAGCAGCCAAAGCCTAGGGGGCGCGGACACTGAAGCTTTCTTT.

A few counts support this clone. This chain links TRBV6-1 with TRBJ2-7; a possible D gene is TRBD2 (5 bases). Between the trimmed V and J ends, which lost 5 bases and 0 bases, there was a span of 11 bases. This CDR3 region has 14 residues. The germline gives CDR1 MNHNS, CDR2 SASEGT. The CDR3 DNA reads TGTGCCAGCAGTAGGAGCGGTCTCTCCTACGAGCAGTACTTC. Translated, it gives CASSRSGLSYEQYF.

This clone showed up many times. This chain joins TRBV2 and TRBJ1-1, with TRBD1 matching 8 bases. The length of the CDR3 is 15 residues. The junction had 7 bases not matched to a gene; V was cut back by 6 bases and J by 1 base. The germline CDR1 and CDR2 sequences are SNHLY and FYNNEI. The CDR3 region is CASRRTGFGNTEAFF. The CDR3, as DNA: TGTGCCAGCAGACGGACAGGGTTTGGGAACACTGAAGCTTTCTTT.

This clone came up many times. The chain uses TRBV28 and TRBJ1-2, with a weak D call TRBD1 (6 bases). Deletions cut 1 base from V and 5 bases from J, with 20 bases between. Germline assignment: CDR1 MDHEN and CDR2 SYDVKM. CDR3 length: 17 residues. The DNA of the CDR3 is TGTGCCAGCAGTTTATATCCCTCGTCACAGGGACGGTATGGCTACACCTTC. It encodes CASSLYPSSQGRYGYTF.

At least ten counts were recorded for this clone. CDR3 bases: TGTGCCAGCAGTTACTCGAGAGCAACTAATGAAAAACTGTTTTTT. Translated, it gives CASSYSRATNEKLFF. V usage is TRBV6-5 and J usage is TRBJ1-4, with no clear D. Per the germline V gene, CDR1 is MNHEY and CDR2 is SVGAGI. Trimming took off 0 bases at V and 0 bases at J, with 5 bases between the two ends. The CDR3 totals 15 residues.

In its sample, this clone was seen many times. The chain couples TRBV4-3 to TRBJ2-5, with TRBD2 identical over 11 bases. There are 16 residues in the CDR3. Germline CDR1 and CDR2: LGHNA and YSLEER. J was trimmed by 6 bases and V by 1 base; bases with no gene match: 7. For the CDR3, the DNA is TGCGCCAGCAGCCAAGGGGGTAGCGGGAGGGGAAAGACCCAGTACTTC. This gives the protein CASSQGGSGRGKTQYF.

This clone appeared many times. The J gene is TRBJ1-5, the V gene TRBV10-3; D is possibly TRBD1 (5 bases). Germline V CDR1 and CDR2: ENHRY, SYGVKD. The CDR3 is 13 residues long. V shed 6 bases and J shed 0 bases, with 6 bases lying between them. DNA for the CDR3: TGTGCCATCAGCAGGGATAGCAATCAGCCCCAGCATTTT. It is translated as CAISRDSNQPQHF.

This clone was observed many times. V usage is TRBV5-1 and J usage is TRBJ1-1; D is unclear. CDR1 and CDR2 from the germline V gene are SGHRS and YFSETQ. The CDR3 contains 13 residues. V lost 0 bases to trimming and J lost 7 bases, with 10 bases between them. CDR3 loop: CASSLELSGEAFF. CDR3 in DNA: TGCGCCAGCAGCTTGGAACTGTCGGGTGAAGCTTTCTTT. The full variable domain, rest sourced from reference TRBV5-1 and TRBJ1-1, is KAGVTQTPRYLIKTRGQQVTLSCSPISGHRSVSWYQQTPGQGLQFLFEYFSETQRNKGNFPGRFSGRQFSNSRSEMNVSTLELGDSALYLCASSLELSGEAFFGQGTRLTVV.

This clone was observed at least ten times. The chain joins TRBV2 to TRBJ2-1; possible D gene TRBD1, 5 bases. Trimming took 2 bases from V and 4 from J, leaving 9 bases between them. CDR3 length equals 14 residues. CDR1 is SNHLY, CDR2 FYNNEI, per germline. As DNA, the CDR3 is TGTGCCAGCAGTGAAAAGGACAATTACAATGAGCAGTTCTTC. Translated, it gives CASSEKDNYNEQFF.

This clone was seen at least ten times. The chain is built from TRBV7-9 and TRBJ1-1; the D gene is possibly TRBD1 (5 bases). The CDR3 spans 17 residues. The ends were cut back, 5 bases at V and 1 base at J, with 20 bases in the middle. Germline lookup yields CDR1 SEHNR and CDR2 FQNEAQ (reference sequence). CDR3 bases: TGTGCCAGCAGCCCAGGCGATAAGGGGCCAGGGAACACTGAAGCTTTCTTT. It encodes CASSPGDKGPGNTEAFF.

This clone appeared many times. The chain couples TRBV12-5 to TRBJ2-1; the D gene is possibly TRBD2 (5 bases). This CDR3 is built from 12 residues. Germline CDR1 is LGHNT and CDR2 is FRNRAP. Trimming took 4 bases from V and 10 from J, leaving 11 bases between them. Here the CDR3 reads CASGSEGWEQFF. Here the CDR3 DNA reads TGTGCTAGTGGTTCCGAGGGTTGGGAGCAGTTCTTC.

This clone has a count of ten or more. The V gene is TRBV2, the J gene TRBJ2-2, with 8 bases identical to TRBD2. V was pared by 7 bases and J by 9 bases, with 13 bases of the junction left unmatched. The CDR3 runs to 15 residues. Germline V CDR1 and CDR2: SNHLY, FYNNEI. CDR3 in amino acids: CASTFGGAGERELFF. The CDR3 region has the DNA TGTGCCAGCACCTTCGGTGGAGCGGGAGAGCGGGAGCTGTTTTTT.